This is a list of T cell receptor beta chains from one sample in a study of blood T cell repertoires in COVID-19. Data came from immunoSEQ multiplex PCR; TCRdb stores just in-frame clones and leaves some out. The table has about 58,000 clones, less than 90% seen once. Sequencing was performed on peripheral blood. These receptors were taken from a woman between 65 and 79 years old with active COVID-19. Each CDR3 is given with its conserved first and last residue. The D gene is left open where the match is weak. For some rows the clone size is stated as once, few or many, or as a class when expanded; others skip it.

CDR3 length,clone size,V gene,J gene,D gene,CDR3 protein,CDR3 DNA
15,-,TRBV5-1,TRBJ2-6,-,CASSLGSSGANVLTF,TGCGCCAGCAGCTTGGGGAGCTCTGGGGCCAACGTCCTGACTTTC
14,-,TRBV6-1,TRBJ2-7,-,CASSELGLSYEQYF,TGTGCCAGCAGTGAACTCGGTCTGTCCTATGAGCAGTACTTC
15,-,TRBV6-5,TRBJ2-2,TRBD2,CASSYVAGPTGELFF,TGTGCCAGCAGTTACGTAGCGGGACCCACCGGGGAGCTGTTTTTT
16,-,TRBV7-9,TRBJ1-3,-,CASSLGGIGSGNTIYF,TGTGCCAGCAGCTTAGGCGGAATCGGCTCTGGAAACACCATATATTTT
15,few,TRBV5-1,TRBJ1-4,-,CASSLAWGRGEKLFF,TGCGCCAGCAGCTTGGCCTGGGGGCGAGGGGAAAAACTGTTTTTT
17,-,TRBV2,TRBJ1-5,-,CASSRRRRGEGNQPQHF,TGTGCCAGCAGCCGCAGAAGGAGGGGCGAAGGCAATCAGCCCCAGCATTTT
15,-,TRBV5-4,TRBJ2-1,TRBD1,CASTYPAGGGDEQFF,TGTGCCAGCACCTACCCCGCAGGGGGTGGCGATGAGCAGTTCTTC
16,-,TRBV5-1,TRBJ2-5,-,CASSLALNLLGETQYF,TGCGCCAGCAGCTTGGCCCTAAACCTTCTCGGAGAGACCCAGTACTTC
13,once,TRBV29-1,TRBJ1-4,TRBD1,CSVGTGPGEKLFF,TGCAGCGTTGGGACAGGGCCGGGGGAAAAACTGTTTTTT
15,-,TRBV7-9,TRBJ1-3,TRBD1,CASSFFRDSRNTIYF,TGTGCCAGCAGCTTCTTCCGGGACAGTAGAAACACCATATATTTT
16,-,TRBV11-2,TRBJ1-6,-,CASSPRRSSYNSPLHF,TGTGCCAGCAGCCCTAGGAGGAGCTCCTATAATTCACCCCTCCACTTT
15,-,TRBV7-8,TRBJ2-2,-,CASSLVRVPLLELFF,TGTGCCAGCAGCTTAGTTCGGGTCCCCCTTCTGGAGCTGTTTTTT
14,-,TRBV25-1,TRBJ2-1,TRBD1,CASSPRTGVNEQFF,TGTGCCAGCAGTCCCAGGACAGGGGTAAATGAGCAGTTCTTC
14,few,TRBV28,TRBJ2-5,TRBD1,CASSLGTGAQTQYF,TGTGCCAGCAGCCTCGGGACAGGGGCTCAGACCCAGTACTTC